This T cell receptor beta chain is drawn from a study of shared clonotypes between healthy human individuals. Background on the study: CD8 memory received one plate per donor, CD8 naive two, CD4 memory three and CD4 naive three. General observations from the study: Sequencing depth was a factor that was expected to affect clonotype sharing among donors.

As for this clone: The antigen remains unidentified.

The protocol was immunoSEQ multiplex PCR, while the TCRdb copy is restricted to in-frame clones and leaves out a portion. The profile shows 650,000 to 700,000 clones, 90% of them singletons. The CDR3 has 13 amino acids. Per germline, CDR1 SQVTM and CDR2 ANQGSEA. V was pared by 4 bases and J by 6 bases, with 15 bases between. Sequencing was carried out using memory CD8+ T cells from PBMCs. Subset here: CD45RO+ cells pooled with CCR7-negative TemRA cells. The receptor's source is a man aged 18-30 years in good health. Some clones in this sample may be carry-over from other donors' samples. The rearrangement uses TRBV29-1 and TRBJ1-1; TRBD1 might be the D (5 bases). The CDR3 sequence: CSVVPGGAPEAFF. The CDR3 DNA is TGCAGCGTTGTCCCCGGCGGGGCTCCTGAAGCTTTCTTT.